These T cell receptor beta chains were read from a single sample in a study of cytomegalovirus exposure and HLA in healthy donors. Clones were read by immunoSEQ multiplex PCR, and TCRdb kept only the in-frame ones, dropping some. The table includes 65,000 to 85,000 clones, about 65% detected once. Sequenced: PBMCs. The origin of the receptors is a woman aged 25 to 39 in good health and CMV-seronegative. The CDR3 runs from the conserved cysteine through the conserved F or W. Fields, in order: D gene, clone size, J gene, V gene, CDR3 DNA, CDR3 protein. The D gene is left open where the match is weak. Size is stated for part of the rows, as once, few or many counts, or as a class when the clone is expanded.

.	.	TRBJ2-1	TRBV30	TGTGCCTGGAGTCGAGGGGGGGATGGCCACAATGAGCAGTTCTTC	CAWSRGGDGHNEQFF
.	.	TRBJ2-6	TRBV19	TGTGCCAGTAGTAGGACAGCCAGCTCTGGGGCCAACGTCCTGACTTTC	CASSRTASSGANVLTF
.	.	TRBJ1-2	TRBV7-8	TGTGCCAGCAGCTCCACAGGGCAGGTTAACTATGGCTACACCTTC	CASSSTGQVNYGYTF
TRBD2	.	TRBJ2-1	TRBV2	TGTGCCAGCGGGATGGATGGCGGGGGGAATCGGAATGAGCAGTTCTTC	CASGMDGGGNRNEQFF
.	.	TRBJ1-1	TRBV7-9	TGTTCCAGCAGCCTTGTCGACTCCCAAGCTTTCTTT	CSSSLVDSQAFF
.	.	TRBJ1-2	TRBV6-5	TGTGCCAGCAGCGCCGGGGGTTCTAACTATGGCTACACCTTC	CASSAGGSNYGYTF
.	.	TRBJ2-7	TRBV27	TGTGCCAGCAGTTTTGGGCAGGGGAGTTCCTACGAGCAGTACTTC	CASSFGQGSSYEQYF
TRBD1	few	TRBJ1-3	TRBV5-4	TGTGCCAGCAGTCAAAGACAGGGGGGCTCTGGAAACACCATATATTTT	CASSQRQGGSGNTIYF
TRBD1	.	TRBJ1-1	TRBV7-9	TGTGCCAGCAGCTTTACCGCAGGGGGAACTGAAGCTTTCTTT	CASSFTAGGTEAFF
.	.	TRBJ1-2	TRBV6-1	TGTGCCAGCAGTGACCAGGGTTACTATGGCTACACCTTC	CASSDQGYYGYTF
TRBD1	.	TRBJ1-2	TRBV5-1	TGCGCCAGCAGCTGGGACAGAGAGGGTGGCTACACCTTC	CASSWDREGGYTF
.	.	TRBJ1-1	TRBV6-5	TGTGCCAGCAGGCTCCCAGGGAATAACACTGAAGCTTTCTTT	CASRLPGNNTEAFF
.	few	TRBJ2-2	TRBV7-3	TGTGCCAGCAGCTCCCTCGGGGGTGCCGGGGAGCTGTTTTTT	CASSSLGGAGELFF
TRBD1	.	TRBJ1-5	TRBV11-2	TGTGCCAGCCCCTTTGGGACAGGGCAAAATCAGCCCCAGCATTTT	CASPFGTGQNQPQHF
TRBD2	.	TRBJ2-7	TRBV5-6	TGTGCCAGCAGCTCTAGCGGGGGGTACTCCTACGAGCAGTACTTC	CASSSSGGYSYEQYF
TRBD1	.	TRBJ2-1	TRBV20-1	TGCACCAGTGACAGGGGGGGTGAGCAGTTCTTC	CTSDRGGEQFF
TRBD1	.	TRBJ1-6	TRBV19	TGTGCCAGTAGTTTCCAGGGACAGGGGACAAATTCACCCCTCCACTTT	CASSFQGQGTNSPLHF
TRBD2	.	TRBJ2-1	TRBV19	TGTGCCAGTAGTATATCTGGGGGGGTTTACAATGAGCAGTTCTTC	CASSISGGVYNEQFF
TRBD1	.	TRBJ1-2	TRBV5-1	TGCGCCAGCAGCCTACGGACAGGTGTTGACTATGGCTACACCTTC	CASSLRTGVDYGYTF
.	.	TRBJ2-1	TRBV27	TGTGCCAGCAGTTTTCGTCGGCGGAATGAGCAGTTCTTC	CASSFRRRNEQFF
.	.	TRBJ2-3	TRBV30	TGTGCCTGGAGTAAGGACAGCAACACAGATACGCAGTATTTT	CAWSKDSNTDTQYF
TRBD1	.	TRBJ2-3	TRBV5-6	TGTGCCAGCAGCTCAGGACAGGGCACAGATACGCAGTATTTT	CASSSGQGTDTQYF
.	once	TRBJ1-3	TRBV28	TGTGCCAGCAGTAGCAGGGTGGGTGGAAACACCATATATTTT	CASSSRVGGNTIYF
.	.	TRBJ1-5	TRBV6-5	TGTGCCAGCAGTTACTCTCGTTATCAGCCCCAGCATTTT	CASSYSRYQPQHF
TRBD2	few	TRBJ2-7	TRBV5-4	TGTGCCAGCAGCCCGGGACTAGCCGGTGAGCAGTACTTC	CASSPGLAGEQYF
.	few	TRBJ1-1	TRBV5-1	TGCGCCAGCAGCTTAGCGGGGATGAACACTGAAGCTTTCTTT	CASSLAGMNTEAFF
TRBD2	few	TRBJ2-7	TRBV10-3	TGTGCCATCAGGGTGGGGGGGAACTCCTACGAGCAGTACTTC	CAIRVGGNSYEQYF
.	.	TRBJ1-2	TRBV4-3	TGCGCCAGCAGCCCTAGAAGGGGGGGCGCGAGGGGCTACACCTTC	CASSPRRGGARGYTF
.	few	TRBJ2-3	TRBV25-1	TGTGCCAGCAGTAGGTTTTCTGGATCAGGGACTAGCACAGATACGCAGTATTTT	CASSRFSGSGTSTDTQYF
TRBD1	.	TRBJ1-3	TRBV6-5	TGTGCCAGCAGCACGGGACAGGGAAACACCATATATTTT	CASSTGQGNTIYF
TRBD1	.	TRBJ1-6	TRBV11-2	TGTGCCAGCAGCTTAGAGCGGACAGGGAATTCACCCCTCCACTTT	CASSLERTGNSPLHF
TRBD2	.	TRBJ2-1	TRBV7-3	TGTGCCAGCAGCAGATCTAGCGGGGGGGCCTACAATGAGCAGTTCTTC	CASSRSSGGAYNEQFF
TRBD1	.	TRBJ1-2	TRBV25-1	TGTGCCAGCAGTGGCCTACAGGGGGCGGTTGGCTACACCTTC	CASSGLQGAVGYTF
TRBD1	few	TRBJ1-4	TRBV19	TGTGCCAGTAGCGACAGGGCAACTAATGAAAAACTGTTTTTT	CASSDRATNEKLFF
TRBD1	.	TRBJ1-1	TRBV30	TGTGCCTGGAGTACGTGGGCAGGGGGTAGGCCTGAAGCTTTCTTT	CAWSTWAGGRPEAFF
TRBD1	few	TRBJ1-1	TRBV28	TGTGCCAGTCACAGGGGCATGAACACTGAAGCTTTCTTT	CASHRGMNTEAFF
.	.	TRBJ2-2	TRBV4-2	TGTGCCAGCAGCCAAGATCGGCGTAGACAGGCCAACACCGGGGAGCTGTTTTTT	CASSQDRRRQANTGELFF
TRBD1	.	TRBJ1-4	TRBV4-3	TGCGCCAGCAGCCGGGGCGGGGGACAGGGGGCGGAAAAACTGTTTTTT	CASSRGGGQGAEKLFF
.	few	TRBJ1-1	TRBV6-5	TGTGCCAGCACCCTAGGGGGGAACACTGAAGCTTTCTTT	CASTLGGNTEAFF
.	once	TRBJ2-1	TRBV5-5	TGTGCCAGCAGCTTGGAAGGCAGGGGCTACTACAATGAGCAGTTCTTC	CASSLEGRGYYNEQFF
.	.	TRBJ2-2	TRBV7-2	TGTGCCAGCAGCTTAGAGGGGGGGACGGGGGAGCTGTTTTTT	CASSLEGGTGELFF
TRBD1	few	TRBJ1-3	TRBV30	TGTGCCTGGAGTGTACGCAGGGGGTACGCCATATATTTT	CAWSVRRGYAIYF
.	.	TRBJ2-3	TRBV6-1	TGTGCCAGCAGTGAAGTTGGACTCTCAGCGGGCACAGATACGCAGTATTTT	CASSEVGLSAGTDTQYF
TRBD1	.	TRBJ1-1	TRBV5-6	TGTGCCAGCAGCTTCCTCAACAGGGGAGGGAACACTGAAGCTTTCTTT	CASSFLNRGGNTEAFF
TRBD1	few	TRBJ1-1	TRBV7-2	TGTGCCAGCAGCATATGGACAGGGAGAGCTTTCTTT	CASSIWTGRAFF
TRBD1	.	TRBJ1-2	TRBV7-2	TGTGCCAGCAGCTTGGACAGGGCAAACTATGGCTACACCTTC	CASSLDRANYGYTF
TRBD2	.	TRBJ2-3	TRBV19	TGTGCCAGTAGTACCTCGGGACTAGAGACAGATACGCAGTATTTT	CASSTSGLETDTQYF
.	.	TRBJ2-7	TRBV6-5	TGTGCCAGCAGTGGCAGGGTGGATTACGAGCAGTACTTC	CASSGRVDYEQYF
TRBD1	.	TRBJ1-5	TRBV6-5	TGTGCCAGCAGTGAACAGGGGAATCAGCCCCAGCATTTT	CASSEQGNQPQHF
TRBD1	.	TRBJ1-1	TRBV5-1	TGCGCCAGCAGCTCACCGACAGGGGGGAACACTGAAGCTTTCTTT	CASSSPTGGNTEAFF
TRBD1	.	TRBJ1-5	TRBV6-6	TGTGCCAGCAGTTACGACAGGGGGGGGACGCAGCCCCAGCATTTT	CASSYDRGGTQPQHF
.	.	TRBJ1-1	TRBV9	TGTGCCAGCAGCCCCTCCAGGCGGGTACCTTACACTGAAGCTTTCTTT	CASSPSRRVPYTEAFF
.	.	TRBJ1-6	TRBV6-1	TGTGCCAGCAGTGAAGCAACAGGCGTTAATTCACCCCTCCACTTT	CASSEATGVNSPLHF
.	.	TRBJ2-5	TRBV5-5	TGTGCCAGCAGCTGGGGCCCCTATGAAGAGACCCAGTACTTC	CASSWGPYEETQYF
.	.	TRBJ2-7	TRBV10-3	TGTGCCATCAGTGAGTGGCTTGGGGGGAGCTCCTACGAGCAGTACTTC	CAISEWLGGSSYEQYF
.	.	TRBJ2-7	TRBV5-1	TGCGCCAGCAGCGCAATAACAGGGACCAGCTCCTACGAGCAGTACTTC	CASSAITGTSSYEQYF